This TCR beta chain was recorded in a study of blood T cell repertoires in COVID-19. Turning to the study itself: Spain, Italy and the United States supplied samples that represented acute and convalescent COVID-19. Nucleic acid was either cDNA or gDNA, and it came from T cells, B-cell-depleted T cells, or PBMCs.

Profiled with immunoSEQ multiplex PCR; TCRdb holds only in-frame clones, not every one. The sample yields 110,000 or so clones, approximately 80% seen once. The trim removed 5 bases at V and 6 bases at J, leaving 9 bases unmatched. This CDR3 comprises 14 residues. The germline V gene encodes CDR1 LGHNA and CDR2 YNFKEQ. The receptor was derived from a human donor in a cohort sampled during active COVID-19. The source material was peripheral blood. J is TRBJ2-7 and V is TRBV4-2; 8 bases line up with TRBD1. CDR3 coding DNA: TGTGCCAGCAGCACAGGACAGGGTTCGCGCGAGCAGTACTTC. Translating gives CASSTGQGSREQYF.